This T cell receptor beta chain appears in the sequencing data of a study of cytomegalovirus exposure and HLA in healthy donors. The PCR had 60 Vbeta and 13 Jbeta primers. As handled by the study authors: Later analysis identified approximately 88 million unique TCR beta chains, about 10 million shared. Some clones are missing from TCRdb's copy, which holds only in-frame ones; the method was immunoSEQ multiplex PCR. D and trimming were read from the DNA, whereas the V and J calls and clone size are those reported in that table. In total, the table holds about 130,000 clones. Study results and caveats: Per a prior analysis, the majority of TCR beta V segments were productive roughly 87% or roughly 30% of the time. Later analysis identified a missense DCLRE1C variant that was linked to TCR beta V- and J-gene trimming.

CDR3 length equals 14 residues. Germline CDR1 is SGDLS and CDR2 is YYNGEE. The V and J ends lost 4 bases and 3 bases respectively, with 12 bases between them. For this clone: Its specificity is unknown.

This TCR was sampled from a man between 18 and 35 years old in good health and CMV-seronegative. The V and J genes are TRBV9 and TRBJ2-3; tentatively, D is TRBD1 (5 bases). Sequencing used PBMCs. CDR3 DNA: TGTGCCAGCAGCCCAGGGATTTGGACAGATACGCAGTATTTT. Protein sequence: CASSPGIWTDTQYF. The whole variable domain, filled in from reference TRBV9 and TRBJ2-3, reads DSGVTQTPKHLITATGQRVTLRCSPRSGDLSVYWYQQSLDQGLQFLIQYYNGEERAKGNILERFSAQQFPDLHSELNLSSLELGDSALYFCASSPGIWTDTQYFGPGTRLTVL.